These 14 T cell receptor beta chains were sequenced from one sample in a study of OX40 agonist ivuxolimab in advanced cancers. The receptor library was made with the immunoSEQ multiplex PCR assay. The clones in this table, taken by TCRdb from immuneACCESS, are in-frame only. Not every clone is retained; where verified, under half of the shortfall comes from an unresolved V gene, and the cause of the rest is unknown. The sample table records 70,000 to 85,000 clones; 88% of these occur just once. About 1% of the sample is in the top ten clones. Source: CD4+ or CD8+ T cells sorted from blood, taken in a trial of the OX40 agonist ivuxolimab. The receptor set was obtained from an adult with an advanced solid tumor such as melanoma, head and neck, liver or kidney cancer.

This clone came up once. V and J are TRBV6-1 and TRBJ1-2; possible D gene TRBD1, 6 bases. The CDR3 has 13 amino acids. Trimming left V 7 bases short and J 8 bases short, with 17 bases between. The germline gives CDR1 MNHNS, CDR2 SASEGT. CDR3 nucleotide sequence: TGTGCCAGCACTCCGTGGGGGGCAGGGGGCTACACCTTC. Translated, it gives CASTPWGAGGYTF.

This clone came up a few times. The CDR3 region is CAISGDSDEQYF. The CDR3 DNA is TGTGCCATCAGTGGGGACAGTGACGAGCAGTACTTC. The V and J genes are TRBV10-3 and TRBJ2-7; 7 nucleotides align to TRBD1. Unmatched junction bases numbered 2, after V lost 4 bases and J lost 5 bases. Germline CDR1 ENHRY, CDR2 SYGVKD. The CDR3 is 12 amino acids.

Here the CDR3 reads CASSLASGASYNEQFF. The CDR3, as DNA: TGCGCCAGCAGCTTGGCAAGCGGGGCCTCCTACAATGAGCAGTTCTTC. The V gene is TRBV5-1, the J gene TRBJ2-1; 7 positions match TRBD2. Trimming removed 0 bases from V and 0 bases from J; junction bases left unmatched: 3. CDR3 size: 16 residues. Per the germline V gene, CDR1 is SGHRS and CDR2 is YFSETQ.

The chain recombines TRBV11-3 with TRBJ2-7; D gene ambiguous. CDR3 length equals 12 residues. V lost 2 bases and J 4 bases, leaving 6 bases between the germline ends. CDR1 is SGHNT and CDR2 is YENEEA in the germline V gene. Here the CDR3 DNA reads TGTGCCAGCAGCTTACGGTGGTACGAGCAGTACTTC. It yields the protein CASSLRWYEQYF.

V usage is TRBV18 and J usage is TRBJ1-6, with a weak D call TRBD1 (6 bases). The ends were cut back, 5 bases at V and 7 bases at J, with 12 bases in the middle. Germline-derived CDR1 and CDR2 are KGHSH and LQKENI. This CDR3 spans 14 amino acids. The CDR3 DNA reads TGTGCCAGCTCAGAAATCCAGGGGAATTCACCCCTCCACTTT. Amino acid sequence: CASSEIQGNSPLHF. Complete variable domain (other parts from reference TRBV18 and TRBJ1-6): NAGVMQNPRHLVRRRGQEARLRCSPMKGHSHVYWYRQLPEEGLKFMVYLQKENIIDESGMPKERFSAEFPKEGPSILRIQQVVRGDSAAYFCASSEIQGNSPLHFGNGTRLTVT.

The count of this clone is one. V usage is TRBV18 and J usage is TRBJ2-1; 10 bases align to TRBD1. The V gene's germline CDR1 is KGHSH and CDR2 LQKENI. After removal of 8 bases from V and 9 bases from J, the junction contained 7 bases not matched to a gene. This CDR3 region has 13 residues. DNA for the CDR3: TGTGCCAGCCTCGGGACAGGGGAGGGTGAGCAGTTCTTC. Translation gives CASLGTGEGEQFF. Together with reference TRBV18 and TRBJ2-1, the CDR3 gives the full variable domain: NAGVMQNPRHLVRRRGQEARLRCSPMKGHSHVYWYRQLPEEGLKFMVYLQKENIIDESGMPKERFSAEFPKEGPSILRIQQVVRGDSAAYFCASLGTGEGEQFFGPGTRLTVL.

This clone was detected only a few times. This chain uses TRBV6-5 with TRBJ1-5; D gene ambiguous. CDR3 size: 13 residues. From germline, CDR1 is MNHEY and CDR2 SVGAGI. Trimming stripped 6 bases from V and 4 bases from J, with 10 bases between. Written as DNA, the CDR3 is TGTGCCAGCAGACTGGACGGGAATCAGCCCCAGCATTTT. Translation: CASRLDGNQPQHF.

The chain combines TRBV7-9 with TRBJ2-7; D not resolved. Trimming pared 5 bases from V and 0 bases from J, leaving 11 bases between. Germline CDR1 reads SEHNR; CDR2 reads FQNEAQ (reference sequence). The CDR3 consists of 14 residues. The CDR3, as DNA: TGTGCCAGCAGCCGCTACATGGTCTCCTACGAGCAGTACTTC. It encodes CASSRYMVSYEQYF.

This clone was seen a single time. The rearrangement uses TRBV25-1 and TRBJ2-7; D is tentatively TRBD1 or TRBD2 (5 bases each). V lost 9 bases and J 3 bases, leaving 15 bases between the germline ends. The CDR3 consists of 13 residues. Looked up from germline, CDR1 is MGHDK and CDR2 is SYGVNS. The CDR3 reads CASRDRDLYEQYF. The CDR3 DNA follows: TGTGCCAGTCGGGACCGGGACCTCTACGAGCAGTACTTC.

DNA for the CDR3: TGTGCCAGCAGCCAAGAGGCCATAGGGTCTGGGGCCAACGTCCTGACTTTC. Its protein product is CASSQEAIGSGANVLTF. This chain uses TRBV4-2 with TRBJ2-6; D is undetermined. The CDR3 consists of 17 residues. Per the germline V gene, CDR1 is LGHNA and CDR2 is YNFKEQ. Between the trimmed V and J ends, which lost 0 bases and 1 base, there was a span of 10 bases.

The rearrangement links TRBV11-3 to TRBJ1-1, with TRBD1 as a possible D gene (6 bases). In germline, CDR1 is SGHNT, CDR2 YENEEA. V lost 4 bases, J lost 3 bases, and 15 bases lay in between. The CDR3 contains 15 residues. In nucleotides, the CDR3 is TGTGCCAGCAGCTCGCGACAGGTGACCCACACTGAAGCTTTCTTT. Its protein product is CASSSRQVTHTEAFF.

V gene TRBV28 combines with J gene TRBJ2-3, with D possibly matching TRBD2 (5 bases). Germline assignment: CDR1 MDHEN and CDR2 SYDVKM. This CDR3 is 18 amino acids long. The V end lost 2 bases, the J end lost 0 bases, and 18 bases lay between the germline ends. CDR3 residues: CASSLAGVLDFSTDTQYF. The CDR3 DNA sequence: TGTGCCAGCAGTTTAGCCGGGGTCCTCGATTTTAGCACAGATACGCAGTATTTT.

V usage is TRBV4-3 and J usage is TRBJ1-2; 8 nucleotides match TRBD1. Germline CDR1 and CDR2: LGHNA and YSLEER. J gave up 7 bases and V 2 bases, and 6 bases lay outside the gene matches. The CDR3 totals 14 residues. CDR3 in amino acids: CASSQQQGESGYTF. Written as DNA, the CDR3 is TGCGCCAGCAGCCAACAACAGGGGGAATCTGGCTACACCTTC.

The DNA of the CDR3 is TGTGCCAGCAGCCCGAAGGAGAAGAACACCGGGGAGCTGTTTTTT. It is translated as CASSPKEKNTGELFF. The chain joins TRBV5-4 to TRBJ2-2; no reliable D call. Between the trimmed V and J ends, which lost 4 bases and 1 base, there was a span of 11 bases. This CDR3 has 15 amino acids. Looked up from germline, CDR1 is SGHNT and CDR2 is YYREEE (reference sequence). Based on the CDR3 plus reference TRBV5-4 and TRBJ2-2, the full variable domain is ETGVTQSPTHLIKTRGQQVTLRCSSQSGHNTVSWYQQALGQGPQFIFQYYREEENGRGNFPPRFSGLQFPNYSSELNVNALELDDSALYLCASSPKEKNTGELFFGEGSRLTVL.